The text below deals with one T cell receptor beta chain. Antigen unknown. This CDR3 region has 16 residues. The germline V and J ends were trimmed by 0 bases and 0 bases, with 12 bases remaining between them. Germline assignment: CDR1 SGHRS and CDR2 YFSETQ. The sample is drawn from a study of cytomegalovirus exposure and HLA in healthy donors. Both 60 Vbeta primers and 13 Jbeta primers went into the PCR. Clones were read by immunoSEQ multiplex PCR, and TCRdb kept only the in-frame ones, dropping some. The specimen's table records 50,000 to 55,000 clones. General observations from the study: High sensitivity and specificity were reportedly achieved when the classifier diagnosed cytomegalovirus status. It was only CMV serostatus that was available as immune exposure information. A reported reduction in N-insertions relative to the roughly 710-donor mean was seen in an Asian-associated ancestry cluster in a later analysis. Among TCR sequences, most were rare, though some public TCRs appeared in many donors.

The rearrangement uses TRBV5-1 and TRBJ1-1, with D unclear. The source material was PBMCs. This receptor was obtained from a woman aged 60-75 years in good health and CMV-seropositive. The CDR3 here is CASSLASGIMNTEAFF. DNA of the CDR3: TGCGCCAGCAGCTTGGCTTCAGGAATCATGAACACTGAAGCTTTCTTT.